Following are 5 T cell receptor beta chains from one sample sequenced in a study of circulating CD8 cells and anti-PD-1 response in melanoma. Live CD3+CD8+TCRalphabeta+ cells were sorted into four subsets by PD-1 and/or TIGIT. Each library started from roughly 15 ng of total RNA using the QIAseq Immune Repertoire TCR panel. TCRdb called the reads again in MiXCR, with one record for every CDR3 protein. This sample yields 400 to 500 distinct CDR3 sequences, of which over 9.5% are seen a single time; 50% to 60% belongs to the top ten. This material consisted of CD8+ T cells from PBMCs, taken at baseline or after one month of anti-PD-1 therapy (not recorded which). These receptors came from a human donor with melanoma.

This clonotype is labeled as large. The rearrangement uses TRBV2 and TRBJ2-1; TRBD1 aligns across 8 bases. From germline, CDR1 is SNHLY and CDR2 FYNNEI. This CDR3 comprises 15 residues. J lost 7 bases, V lost 4 bases, and 9 bases had no gene match. The CDR3 DNA follows: TGTGCCAGCAGTGTAGTCGGACAGGGCAAAAATGAGCAGTTCTTC. Its translation: CASSVVGQGKNEQFF.

About this clonotype itself: A clone one base away is much larger, so this may be a read error. In this CDR3 the conserved last residue, phenylalanine or tryptophan, is missing, so a read error is likely. This chain uses TRBV27 with TRBJ2-7; TRBD2 agrees at 15 bases. The germline gives CDR1 MNHEY, CDR2 SMNVEV (reference sequence). The CDR3 has 14 residues. The ends lost 6 bases at V and 7 bases at J; junction bases unmatched: 4. The CDR3 nucleotides are TGTGCCAGCAGGGGACTAGCGGGGGGCCTGGAGCAGTACTCC. Translated: CASRGLAGGLEQYS.

This clonotype counts as medium-sized. This chain uses TRBV6-1 with TRBJ2-7, with TRBD1 matching 10 bases. After removal of 6 bases from V and 2 bases from J, the junction contained 13 bases not matched to a gene. CDR3 size: 17 residues. CDR1 is MNHNS and CDR2 is SASEGT in the germline V gene. Here the CDR3 reads CASRDTRGQGLTYEQYF. CDR3 DNA: TGTGCCAGCAGAGATACAAGGGGACAGGGGTTAACCTACGAGCAGTACTTC.

This clonotype is labeled large. The chain carries TRBV4-1 and TRBJ2-7; D uncertain. With 0 bases removed from V and 2 bases from J, the gap between germline ends came to 5 bases. Germline V lookup: CDR1 MGHRA, CDR2 YSYEKL. The CDR3 extends over 13 amino acids. The CDR3 DNA reads as TGCGCCAGCAGCCAAGATAGGCCCTACGAGCAGTACTTC. Translating gives CASSQDRPYEQYF.

This clonotype is judged large (0.1 to 1%). The rearrangement links TRBV7-6 to TRBJ2-2; no definite D call. Trimming took 4 bases from V and 0 from J, leaving 12 bases between them. The V gene's germline CDR1 is SGHVS and CDR2 FNYEAQ. The CDR3 spans 16 residues. The DNA of the CDR3 is TGTGCCAGCAGCTCCAGACGGAACGCGAACACCGGGGAGCTGTTTTTT. It specifies CASSSRRNANTGELFF.